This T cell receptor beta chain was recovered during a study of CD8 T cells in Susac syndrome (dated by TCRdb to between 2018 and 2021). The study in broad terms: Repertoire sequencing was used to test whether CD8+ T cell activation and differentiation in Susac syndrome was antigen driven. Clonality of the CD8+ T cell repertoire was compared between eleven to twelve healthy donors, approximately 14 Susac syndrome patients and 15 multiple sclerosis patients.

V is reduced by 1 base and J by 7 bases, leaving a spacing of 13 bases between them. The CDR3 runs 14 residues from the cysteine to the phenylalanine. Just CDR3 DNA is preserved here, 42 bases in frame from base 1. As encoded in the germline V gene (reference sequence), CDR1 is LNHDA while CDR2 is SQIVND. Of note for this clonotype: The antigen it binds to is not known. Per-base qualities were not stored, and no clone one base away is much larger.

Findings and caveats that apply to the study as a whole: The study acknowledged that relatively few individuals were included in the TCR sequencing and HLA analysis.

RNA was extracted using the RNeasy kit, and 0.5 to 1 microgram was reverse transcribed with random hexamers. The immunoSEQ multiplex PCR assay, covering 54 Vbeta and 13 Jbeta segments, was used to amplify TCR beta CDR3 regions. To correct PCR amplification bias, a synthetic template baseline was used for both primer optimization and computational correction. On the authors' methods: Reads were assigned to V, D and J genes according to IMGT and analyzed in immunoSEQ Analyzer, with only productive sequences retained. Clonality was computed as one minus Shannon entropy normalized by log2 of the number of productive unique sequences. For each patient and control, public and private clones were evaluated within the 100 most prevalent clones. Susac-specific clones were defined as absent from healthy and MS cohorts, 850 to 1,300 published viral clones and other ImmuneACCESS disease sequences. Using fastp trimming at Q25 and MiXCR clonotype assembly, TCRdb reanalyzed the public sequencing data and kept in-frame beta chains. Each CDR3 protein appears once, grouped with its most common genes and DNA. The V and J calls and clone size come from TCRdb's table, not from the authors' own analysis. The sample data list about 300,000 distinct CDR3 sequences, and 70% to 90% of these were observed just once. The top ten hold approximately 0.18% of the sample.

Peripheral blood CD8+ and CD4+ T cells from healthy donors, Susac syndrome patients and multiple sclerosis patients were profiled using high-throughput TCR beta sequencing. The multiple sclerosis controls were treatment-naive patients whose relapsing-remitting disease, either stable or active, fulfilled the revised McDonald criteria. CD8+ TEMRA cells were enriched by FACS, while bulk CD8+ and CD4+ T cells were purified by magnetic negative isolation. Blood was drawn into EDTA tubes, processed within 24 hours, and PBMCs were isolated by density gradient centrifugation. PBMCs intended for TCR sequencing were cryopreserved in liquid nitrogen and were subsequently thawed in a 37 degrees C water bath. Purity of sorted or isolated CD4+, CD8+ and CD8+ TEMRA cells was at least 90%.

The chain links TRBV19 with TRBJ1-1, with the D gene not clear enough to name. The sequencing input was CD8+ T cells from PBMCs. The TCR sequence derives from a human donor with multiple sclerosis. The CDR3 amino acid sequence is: CASSIVGGGIEAFF. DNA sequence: TGTGCCAGTAGTATAGTCGGAGGCGGGATTGAAGCTTTCTTT.